The entry below gives a single TCR beta chain sequence along with its context. The antigen this receptor binds is unknown. Base qualities are not at hand, and no much larger clone is one base apart. At diagnosis, peripheral blood, uninvolved tumor-adjacent lung and tumor were collected and stored as a combination of fresh-frozen and FFPE material. For TCR repertoire profiling, the blood samples were analyzed as peripheral blood mononuclear cells. The immunoSEQ Assay was used to sequence TCR beta CDR3 regions from DNA. The authors' pipeline ran thus. T cell density was computed as TCR beta template counts normalized to usable DNA estimated by amplifying housekeeping genes. Using the preseqR package, richness was estimated by extrapolating to 120,000 templates for tissue samples and 400,000 templates for PBMC samples. Clonality was calculated as one minus Pielou's evenness. Tissue-enriched TCRs were identified through differential abundance testing performed on productive amino-acid clonotypes, with a minimum total count of 5 and an alpha of 0.1. The Jaccard Index and the Morisita Overlap Index were used to measure how much the repertoires overlapped between compartments. GLIPH grouped TCR beta CDR3s together with public tetramer-defined viral CDR3s, and a viral motif had to include at least three viral sequences and also show V-gene enrichment. Imported from immuneACCESS, the table was reduced by TCRdb to in-frame sequences with V and J called. These copies leave out some clones; in studies compared against another copy, an unresolved V gene accounts for under half, and the cause of the remainder is not known. From that table come the V and J calls and clone size; the DNA was used to work out D and trimming. The sample yields over 25,000 clones; about 87% were counted once. About 6.8% of the sample rests with the top ten.

This specimen comes from a study of T cells in localized non-small cell lung cancer (dated by TCRdb to 2020 to 2021). For the wider study: The study examined T cell repertoires in a few hundred patients with early-stage NSCLC and compared tumors with uninvolved tumor-adjacent lungs. The cohort comprised approximately 240 treatment-naïve NSCLC patients with resected, localized lung tumors. Of the NSCLC patients, around 130 were male and 107 were female, and the mean age was approximately 66 years.

V is reduced by 2 bases and J by 2 bases, leaving a spacing of 7 bases between them. The CDR3, cysteine through phenylalanine, is 14 amino acids long. Left in the record is the CDR3 DNA by itself, 42 bases read in frame from the first base. The germline V gene (reference sequence) specifies GTSNPN as CDR1 and SVGIG as CDR2. The paper as a whole reports these results and caveats: A median of roughly 60 of the top 100 tumor clones were detected in paired uninvolved adjacent lung, and around 30 of these tumor clones were also found among the top 100 clones of the paired uninvolved adjacent lung. Higher blood T cell density associated with longer overall survival, while higher adjacent-lung clonality associated with shorter survival. Because of the exploratory design, TCR variables were selected using unadjusted p-values without false-discovery rate correction. Because multi-region tumor sequencing was not performed, intratumor heterogeneity could not be ruled out. Uninvolved tumor-adjacent lung showed the highest T cell clonality, higher than tumor, which suggests more focused antigenic responses in the uninvolved tumor-adjacent lung.

The rearranged segments are TRBV30 and TRBJ2-6; matching of 5 bases hints at TRBD1 as the D gene. Sequencing was performed on peripheral blood, taken before any cancer treatment. The TCR sequence derives from a male donor aged 60 or over with stage I lung adenocarcinoma. Read as DNA, the sequence is TGTGCCTGGAGTACGACAGCTGGGGCCAACGTCCTGACTTTC. The resulting protein is CAWSTTAGANVLTF.